This entry lists 6 T cell receptor beta chains sequenced from one sample in a study of blood T cells in healthy people across ages. With a J-beta primer mix and a sample-barcoded 5' primer, a second PCR ran roughly 6 to 11 cycles. MiXCR was run by TCRdb on the 5' RACE reads, yielding one entry per CDR3 protein. The top ten hold 13% of the sample, which has 850,000 to 1,000,000 distinct CDR3 sequences, approximately 49% seen once. The sample comprised blood. These receptors were collected from a man aged 25-45 years in good health.

The chain couples TRBV27 to TRBJ1-6, with D possibly matching TRBD1 (5 bases). Trimming left V 1 base short and J 6 bases short, with 13 bases between. The CDR3 consists of 16 residues. The germline CDR1 and CDR2 sequences are MNHEY and SMNVEV (reference sequence). CDR3 residues: CASSLFWQGSNSPLHF. The CDR3 DNA is TGTGCCAGCAGTTTATTTTGGCAGGGCAGTAATTCACCCCTCCACTTT.

This clonotype was counted ten times or more. V gene TRBV10-3 combines with J gene TRBJ2-7; 7 positions agree with TRBD1. The CDR3 totals 13 residues. Losses at the gene ends were 6 bases for V and 3 bases for J; bases not matched to a gene: 5. Germline V CDR1 and CDR2: ENHRY, SYGVKD. The CDR3 nucleotides are TGTGCCATCAGCGAGGGACAGATCTACGAGCAGTACTTC. Encoded protein: CAISEGQIYEQYF.

This clonotype was counted a few times. The CDR3 DNA is TGTGCCAGCAGTTCGAGGTTCCCCCCATACGAGCAGTACTTC. Protein product: CASSSRFPPYEQYF. This chain links TRBV6-5 with TRBJ2-4, with D uncertain. The J call is uncertain, as TRBJ2-7 better fits the DNA end. The CDR3 has 14 residues. Germline V gives CDR1 MNHEY, CDR2 SVGAGI.

The chain employs TRBV7-2 and TRBJ1-5, with D possibly matching TRBD1 (6 bases). Trimming cost V 1 base and J 4 bases, with 11 bases left between them. The CDR3 contains 15 residues. In germline, CDR1 is SGHTA, CDR2 FQGNSA. CDR3 in amino acids: CASSLVTGNNQPQHF. CDR3 bases: TGTGCCAGCAGCTTAGTCACAGGGAATAATCAGCCCCAGCATTTT.

The V gene is TRBV18, the J gene TRBJ2-7, with D tentatively TRBD1 or TRBD2 (5 bases each). The V end lost 3 bases, the J end lost 0 bases, and 15 bases lay between the germline ends. Per the germline V gene, CDR1 is KGHSH and CDR2 is LQKENI. The CDR3 contains 16 residues. The CDR3 DNA reads TGTGCCAGCTCACCGGAGGACGGGGCCTTCTCCTACGAGCAGTACTTC. The encoded protein is CASSPEDGAFSYEQYF.

This clonotype occurred a few times. This chain joins TRBV20-1 and TRBJ1-2, with TRBD1 identical over 9 bases. Per germline, CDR1 DFQATT and CDR2 SNEGSKA (reference sequence). V lost 5 bases, J lost 6 bases, and 4 bases stayed unmatched. The CDR3 length is 12 residues. The chain's CDR3 is CSAAGTGNGYTF. The CDR3 coding sequence is TGCAGTGCTGCCGGGACAGGGAATGGCTACACCTTC.